This T cell receptor beta chain was sequenced for a study of cytomegalovirus exposure and HLA in healthy donors (dated by TCRdb to the late 2010s). Regarding the research as a whole: According to a later analysis, one platform produced both the roughly 110 validation repertoires and the 550 to 800 repertoires of the first cohort. The study aimed to test whether signatures of past pathogen exposure could be identified by cataloging public T cell receptors. In addition to the first cohort of roughly 700 subjects, a separate validation cohort of approximately 130 different subjects was used. High-throughput TCR immunosequencing, statistical association of individual TCRs with disease status, and machine learning were combined to predict cytomegalovirus infection status. Results and caveats for the whole study, not just this receptor: In vitro tests confirmed that a few of the cytomegalovirus-associated TCR beta chains recognize cytomegalovirus antigens. The study listed 164 TCR beta chains as associated with cytomegalovirus. Cytomegalovirus status was reported to be diagnosed by the classifier with high specificity and sensitivity in both the original and validation cohorts. It was suggested by the authors that the approach could potentially be generalized to other disease states and immunological phenotypes. Most TCR sequences were observed very rarely across donors, whereas some public TCRs were present in many individuals. The validation cohort had no HLA typing available for a later analysis, so co-occurrence within that cohort was assessed over all 120 or so repertoires. In a later analysis, TCRs clustered in the first cohort were found to also tend to co-occur in the approximately 120 validation repertoires, with around 94% of cluster scores above 0.

Donors formed part of the validation cohort, which comprised about 120 subjects and was distinct from the first cohort of 666 subjects. Concerning this clone: The antigen it recognizes is unknown. No much larger clone is present one base from it, and per-base qualities are unavailable.

From V the trimming removes 4 bases and from J it removes 9 bases, while the gene matches leave 12 bases of the junction unaccounted for. The germline V gene (reference sequence) yields MNHEY for CDR1 and SMNVEV for CDR2. The CDR3 goes from the cysteine to the phenylalanine over 16 residues. Solely the CDR3 DNA is kept, with 48 bases framed from the first base. The method was the immunoSEQ multiplex PCR assay. The paper's data handling went like this. To diagnose cytomegalovirus status from the catalog of TCR beta chain sequences, a statistical classification framework was built. This is the immuneACCESS table as TCRdb keeps it, with only in-frame sequences that have V and J called. A part of the clones is gone; compared with another copy, unresolved V genes explain less than half, and the rest is unexplained. V, J and clone size are those of that table, while D and trimming were read from the DNA. This sample holds roughly 60,000 clones; 90% to 95% were observed only once. The ten largest clones represent approximately 6.4% of the sample.

The rearrangement combines TRBV27 with TRBJ2-1, with 10 bases matching TRBD1. The specimen was PBMCs. The clonotype was recovered from a woman aged 18 to 35 in good health and CMV-seropositive. CDR3 reads: CASSSGLRDRGSEQFF. The nucleotide sequence reads TGTGCCAGCAGTTCGGGCCTCCGGGACAGGGGTAGTGAGCAGTTCTTC.